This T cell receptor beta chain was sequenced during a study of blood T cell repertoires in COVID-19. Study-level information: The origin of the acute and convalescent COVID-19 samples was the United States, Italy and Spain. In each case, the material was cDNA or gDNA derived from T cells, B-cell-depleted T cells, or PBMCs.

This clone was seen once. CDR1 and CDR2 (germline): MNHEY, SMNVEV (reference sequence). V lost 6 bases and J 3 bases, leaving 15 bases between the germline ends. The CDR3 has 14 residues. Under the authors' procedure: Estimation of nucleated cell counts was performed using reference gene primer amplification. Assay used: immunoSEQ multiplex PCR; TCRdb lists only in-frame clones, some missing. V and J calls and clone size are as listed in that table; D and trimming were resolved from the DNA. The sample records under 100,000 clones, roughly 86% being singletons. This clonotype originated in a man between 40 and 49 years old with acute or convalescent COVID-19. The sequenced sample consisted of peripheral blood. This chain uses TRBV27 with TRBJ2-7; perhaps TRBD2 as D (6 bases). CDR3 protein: CASRRLGGNYEQYF. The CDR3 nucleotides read TGTGCCAGCAGGCGGCTGGGCGGGAACTACGAGCAGTACTTC.